Listed here are 21 T cell receptor beta chains from one sample, sequenced in a study of CD8+ T cells in alopecia areata. After isolation, RNA underwent reverse transcription to generate cDNA as the sequencing template. The data were produced by immunoSEQ multiplex PCR, yet TCRdb's version contains in-frame clones alone and is incomplete. Of 150,000 or so clones in the sample, around 87% were seen once. Sequenced here: CD8+ T cells sorted from blood, sampled at week 0. Every receptor here comes from a human donor with alopecia areata.

The V gene is TRBV14, the J gene TRBJ1-1; no definite D call. Trimming removed 0 bases at V and 4 bases at J, with 9 bases between. The CDR3 spans 14 residues. Germline V CDR1 and CDR2: SGHDN, FVKESK. CDR3 sequence (DNA): TGTGCCAGCAGCCAAGAGGAAAGGAGCACTGAAGCTTTCTTT. Translating it yields CASSQEERSTEAFF. The full variable domain, with the rest looked up from reference TRBV14 and TRBJ1-1, is EAGVTQFPSHSVIEKGQTVTLRCDPISGHDNLYWYRRVMGKEIKFLLHFVKESKQDESGMPNNRFLAERTGGTYSTLKVQPAELEDSGVYFCASSQEERSTEAFFGQGTRLTVV.

The CDR3 reads CASRSGIPGEQYF. CDR3 DNA: TGTGCCAGCAGATCAGGGATACCGGGCGAGCAGTACTTC. The chain is built from TRBV27 and TRBJ2-7, with D possibly TRBD1 on 5 matching bases. From germline, CDR1 is MNHEY and CDR2 SMNVEV (reference sequence). This CDR3 comprises 13 residues. V was pared by 6 bases and J by 6 bases, with 15 bases between.

Concerning this clone itself: The junction does not match germline at one end; this may be a read error. The chain carries TRBV6-1 and TRBJ1-1; D remains ambiguous. There are 14 residues in the CDR3. CDR1 is MNHNS and CDR2 is SASEGT in the germline V gene. CDR3 nucleotide sequence: TGCGCCGCGGCGGAAGCGGCCATGAACACTGAAGCTTTCTTT. It is translated as CAAAEAAMNTEAFF.

The chain uses TRBV7-8 and TRBJ2-7; maybe TRBD1 (6 bases). From germline, CDR1 is SGHVS and CDR2 FQNEAQ. The CDR3 has 14 residues. With 0 bases removed from V and 4 bases from J, the gap between germline ends came to 10 bases. The CDR3 nucleotides read TGTGCCAGCAGCTTAGCCCCACAGGGATACGAGCAGTACTTC. This translates into CASSLAPQGYEQYF.

The chain uses TRBV6-5 and TRBJ2-3; 7 bases match TRBD1. CDR3 length: 14 amino acids. V dropped 10 bases and J dropped 1; count of bases not matched to a gene: 8. Germline loops: CDR1 MNHEY, CDR2 SVGAGI. Here the CDR3 DNA reads TGTGCCACAGGGATCACAGGGGGCACAGATACGCAGTATTTT. Translating it yields CATGITGGTDTQYF.

This rearrangement joins TRBV2 to TRBJ2-1; D remains ambiguous. CDR1 SNHLY and CDR2 FYNNEI come from the germline V gene. Trimming cost V 3 bases and J 0 bases, with 15 bases left between them. This CDR3 has 17 amino acids. This CDR3 is CASSENPQSSSYNEQFF. In DNA form, the CDR3 reads TGTGCCAGCAGTGAGAATCCCCAATCGAGCTCCTACAATGAGCAGTTCTTC.

V and J are TRBV19 and TRBJ2-2; 8 bases line up with TRBD2. V shed 3 bases and J 6 bases; nucleotides not matched to a gene: 6. The CDR3 has 15 amino acids. From germline, CDR1 is LNHDA and CDR2 SQIVND (reference sequence). CDR3 nucleotides: TGTGCCAGTAGTATCACTAGCGGCCGGTCCGGGGAGCTGTTTTTT. Its translation: CASSITSGRSGELFF. The full variable domain, completed using reference TRBV19 and TRBJ2-2, is DGGITQSPKYLFRKEGQNVTLSCEQNLNHDAMYWYRQDPGQGLRLIYYSQIVNDFQKGDIAEGYSVSREKKESFPLTVTSAQKNPTAFYLCASSITSGRSGELFFGEGSRLTVL.

The gene calls are TRBV5-4 and TRBJ2-3; 11 bases line up with TRBD2. Germline V CDR1 and CDR2: SGHNT, YYREEE (reference sequence). After removal of 3 bases from V and 0 bases from J, the junction contained 6 bases not matched to a gene. The CDR3 has 17 amino acids. CDR3: CASSSRLAGTSTDTQYF. In nucleotides, the CDR3 is TGTGCCAGCAGCTCGAGACTAGCGGGGACGAGCACAGATACGCAGTATTTT. Variable domain in full (rest from reference TRBV5-4 and TRBJ2-3): ETGVTQSPTHLIKTRGQQVTLRCSSQSGHNTVSWYQQALGQGPQFIFQYYREEENGRGNFPPRFSGLQFPNYSSELNVNALELDDSALYLCASSSRLAGTSTDTQYFGPGTRLTVL.

The chain carries TRBV29-1 and TRBJ2-5; the match to TRBD1 covers 7 bases. Germline values: CDR1 SQVTM, CDR2 ANQGSEA. V gave up 0 bases and J gave up 4 bases; unmatched junction bases: 5. CDR3 size: 14 residues. This CDR3 is CSVEDRGQRETQYF. The CDR3 DNA is TGCAGCGTTGAAGATCGGGGACAGAGAGAGACCCAGTACTTC.

This clone came up once. The chain links TRBV5-4 to TRBJ2-7; D gene uncertain. This CDR3 has 12 residues. Trimming removed 5 bases from V and 3 bases from J, with 9 bases in between. Per germline, CDR1 SGHNT and CDR2 YYREEE (reference sequence). The CDR3 region is CASSPNNYEQYF. Here the CDR3 DNA reads TGTGCCAGCAGTCCTAACAACTACGAGCAGTACTTC.

This clone has only one observation. The J gene is TRBJ2-3, the V gene TRBV25-1; D ambiguous. This CDR3 is 15 amino acids long. Trimming stripped 4 bases from V and 2 bases from J, with 13 bases between. From germline, CDR1 is MGHDK and CDR2 SYGVNS. The CDR3 DNA is TGTGCCAGCAGTGGTAAATTCTCGCTCACAGATACGCAGTATTTT. Encoded protein: CASSGKFSLTDTQYF.

The chain carries TRBV6-5 and TRBJ2-1; 12 bases are shared with TRBD2. Germline V gene data show CDR1 as MNHEY and CDR2 as SVGAGI. The CDR3 extends over 15 amino acids. After removal of 7 bases from V and 8 bases from J, the junction contained 9 bases not matched to a gene. The CDR3 DNA is TGTGCCAGCACCGAGGGGACTAGCGGGCTCTATGAGCAGTTCTTC. It yields the protein CASTEGTSGLYEQFF.

The V gene is TRBV2, the J gene TRBJ2-3; 11 positions agree with TRBD2. The length of the CDR3 is 16 residues. Trimming removed 7 bases from V and 9 bases from J; junction bases left unmatched: 15. Germline CDR1 is SNHLY and CDR2 is FYNNEI. CDR3 DNA sequence: TGTGCCAGCACCCCTAGCGGGGGGCCGCAAAGTTGGACGCAGTATTTT. It codes for CASTPSGGPQSWTQYF. The whole variable domain, filled in from reference TRBV2 and TRBJ2-3, reads EPEVTQTPSHQVTQMGQEVILRCVPISNHLYFYWYRQILGQKVEFLVSFYNNEISEKSEIFDDQFSVERPDGSNFTLKIRSTKLEDSAMYFCASTPSGGPQSWTQYFGPGTRLTVL.

This chain links TRBV29-1 with TRBJ1-1, with TRBD1 matching over 7 bases. Germline V CDR1 and CDR2: SQVTM, ANQGSEA. Trimming cost V 6 bases and J 5 bases; bases outside gene matches: 6. The CDR3 is made up of 12 amino acids. In DNA, the CDR3 is TGCAGCGTCCTACCACAGGGGACTGAAGCTTTCTTT. Amino acid sequence: CSVLPQGTEAFF.

V usage is TRBV29-1 and J usage is TRBJ2-7, with no clear D. CDR3 size: 12 residues. The V gene lost 4 bases and the J gene lost 0 bases, with 7 bases spanning the gap. CDR1 and CDR2 from the germline V gene are SQVTM and ANQGSEA. CDR3: CSVVVLSYEQYF. CDR3 DNA sequence: TGCAGCGTTGTGGTCCTCTCCTACGAGCAGTACTTC.

This chain uses TRBV9 with TRBJ1-2; D is perhaps TRBD1 (5 bases). V was shortened by 0 bases and J by 7 bases, with 16 bases between the two germline ends. CDR1 is SGDLS, CDR2 YYNGEE, per germline. The CDR3 is 15 residues long. The CDR3 coding sequence is TGTGCCAGCAGCGTAGGGGGCAGCGGTTCAGGTGGCTACACCTTC. It is translated as CASSVGGSGSGGYTF.

This clone has only a few counts. The CDR3 DNA sequence: TGTGCCTGGAGTTTTACCACAGGGGAGCAGTACTTC. Translation: CAWSFTTGEQYF. The chain is built from TRBV30 and TRBJ2-7, with D perhaps matching TRBD1 (6 bases). The CDR3 spans 12 residues. V shed 2 bases and J shed 7 bases, with 12 bases lying between them. The V gene's germline CDR1 is GTSNPN and CDR2 SVGIG (reference sequence).

This chain links TRBV27 with TRBJ2-7; 8 nucleotides agree with TRBD1. This CDR3 has 16 amino acids. The trim removed 6 bases at V and 2 bases at J, leaving 12 bases unmatched. CDR1 and CDR2 from the germline V gene are MNHEY and SMNVEV (reference sequence). In DNA form, the CDR3 reads TGTGCCAGCAGCGTCCCCCCGGGACAGGATCCCTACGAGCAGTACTTC. Translating it yields CASSVPPGQDPYEQYF.

This clone was detected once. V gene TRBV5-6 combines with J gene TRBJ2-5; 8 bases line up with TRBD2. The CDR3 runs to 14 residues. Germline loops: CDR1 SGHDT, CDR2 YYEEEE. V lost 5 bases, J lost 4 bases, and 7 bases stayed unmatched. CDR3 DNA sequence: TGTGCCAGCAGTGGGGGACTAGTCGGAGAGACCCAGTACTTC. It translates to CASSGGLVGETQYF.

The rearrangement uses TRBV9 and TRBJ1-1, with D maybe TRBD1 (5 bases). This CDR3 is 14 amino acids long. CDR1 and CDR2 from the germline V gene are SGDLS and YYNGEE. V lost 4 bases, J lost 3 bases, and 13 bases lay in between. CDR3 sequence reads: CASSPGPLDTEAFF. In DNA, the CDR3 is TGTGCCAGCAGCCCGGGACCTCTGGACACTGAAGCTTTCTTT.

V is TRBV5-1 and J is TRBJ1-5, with TRBD1 matching 7 bases. The CDR3 loop spans 11 amino acids. Per germline, CDR1 SGHRS and CDR2 YFSETQ. Germline trimming cut 10 bases from V and 7 bases from J; bases unmatched to any gene: 5. The CDR3 sequence is CAGLQGQPQHF. As DNA, the CDR3 is TGCGCCGGCCTACAGGGGCAGCCCCAGCATTTT.